Below are 27 T cell receptor beta chains sequenced from a single sample in a study of regulatory T cells in long-lasting Graves disease. To make TCR beta libraries, researchers used iRepertoire HTBI primers and Arm-PCR of CDR3 regions. TCRdb analysed the multiplex PCR reads with MiXCR anew, one entry per CDR3 protein. Of more than 450,000 distinct CDR3 sequences in the sample, around 16% are singletons; the top ten hold less than 15%. Time point noted: newly diagnosed GD, antithyroid drugs for less than 3 months. Generation of the TCR library employed RNA extracted from PBMCs. Separately, the same data were catalogued under a study of T cells in Graves' hyperthyroidism and ophthalmopathy.

Sequencing used peripheral blood mononuclear cells (PBMCs), obtained at new diagnosis, from a patient treated with antithyroid drugs. The source of these receptors is a middle-aged man with Graves disease.

This clonotype was seen repeatedly, ten times or more. V gene TRBV28 combines with J gene TRBJ2-7; D is unclear. Germline values: CDR1 MDHEN, CDR2 SYDVKM. The CDR3 covers 12 residues. V was cut by 5 bases and J by 2 bases, with 7 bases left in between. As DNA, the CDR3 is TGTGCCAGCAGTCAGCCGACCTACGAGCAGTACTTC. Translated, it gives CASSQPTYEQYF.

This clonotype has at least ten counts. The V gene is TRBV5-1, the J gene TRBJ2-1; TRBD2 agrees at 9 bases. The CDR3 consists of 16 residues. V gave up 1 base and J gave up 4 bases; unmatched junction bases: 6. Germline assignment: CDR1 SGHRS and CDR2 YFSETQ. The CDR3 loop is CASSLLAGAGYNEQFF. DNA for the CDR3: TGCGCCAGCAGCTTGTTAGCGGGAGCTGGTTACAATGAGCAGTTCTTC.

In its sample, this clonotype was seen a few times. The genes are TRBV10-3 and TRBJ1-2, with D possibly TRBD1 on 6 matching bases. CDR3 length: 12 residues. The germline V gene encodes CDR1 ENHRY and CDR2 SYGVKD. The ends were cut back, 4 bases at V and 6 bases at J, with 9 bases in the middle. CDR3: CAISAGANGYTF. CDR3 nucleotide sequence: TGTGCCATCAGTGCAGGGGCCAATGGCTACACCTTC.

The chain carries TRBV19 and TRBJ2-7, with TRBD1 matching over 8 bases. CDR3 length equals 14 residues. V lost 4 bases to trimming and J lost 5 bases; unmatched junction nucleotides: 7. Germline values: CDR1 LNHDA, CDR2 SQIVND (reference sequence). The CDR3 reads CASSTGQAFDEQYF. CDR3 DNA: TGTGCCAGTAGTACGGGACAGGCGTTCGACGAGCAGTACTTC.

This clonotype was seen at least ten times. The gene calls are TRBV3-1 and TRBJ1-1; 7 bases are shared with TRBD1. Trimming cost V 4 bases and J 11 bases; bases outside gene matches: 13. This CDR3 has 14 amino acids. Germline V CDR1 and CDR2: LGHDT, YNNKEL (reference sequence). In nucleotides, the CDR3 is TGTGCCAGCAGCCGACAGGGAATGGCCTTGCGGGCTTTCTTT. It specifies CASSRQGMALRAFF.

The gene calls are TRBV9 and TRBJ2-5; TRBD1 agrees at 9 bases. Germline CDR1 is SGDLS and CDR2 is YYNGEE. The ends lost 4 bases at V and 2 bases at J; junction bases unmatched: 9. CDR3 length equals 16 residues. The CDR3 here is CASSPLDRGGQETQYF. The CDR3 DNA reads TGTGCCAGCAGCCCGCTGGACAGGGGCGGACAAGAGACCCAGTACTTC.

In this sample, this clonotype turned up many times. CDR3 protein: CSARVLAGETQYF. The CDR3 nucleotides are TGCAGTGCTAGAGTACTAGCTGGCGAGACCCAGTACTTC. J is TRBJ2-5 and V is TRBV20-1, with a possible D match to TRBD2 (6 bases). This CDR3 has 13 residues. Trimming left V 1 base short and J 5 bases short, with 11 bases between. The germline V gene has CDR1 DFQATT and CDR2 SNEGSKA (reference sequence).

The rearrangement joins TRBV4-2 to TRBJ2-2; D possibly matches TRBD1 or TRBD2 (5 bases each). The V gene lost 3 bases and the J gene lost 3 bases, with 11 bases spanning the gap. CDR1 LGHNA and CDR2 YNFKEQ come from the germline V gene. The CDR3 contains 15 residues. The chain's CDR3 is CASSQGEQDTGELFF. The CDR3 DNA sequence: TGTGCCAGCAGCCAGGGGGAACAGGACACCGGGGAGCTGTTTTTT.

This clonotype has more than one count but fewer than ten. The chain couples TRBV9 to TRBJ2-1; 9 bases align to TRBD2. After removal of 0 bases from V and 4 bases from J, the junction contained 8 bases not matched to a gene. The CDR3 is 17 residues long. From germline, CDR1 is SGDLS and CDR2 YYNGEE. The CDR3 sequence is CASSVDSLAGRYNEQFF. CDR3 nucleotides: TGTGCCAGCAGCGTAGACAGTCTAGCGGGACGTTACAATGAGCAGTTCTTC.

Ten or more counts support this clonotype. The gene calls are TRBV2 and TRBJ2-7, with 10 bases identical to TRBD2. The CDR3 is made up of 14 amino acids. Germline CDR1 SNHLY, CDR2 FYNNEI. Trimming cost V 7 bases and J 6 bases; bases outside gene matches: 9. The CDR3 is CASTPLAGVSEQYF. Here the CDR3 DNA reads TGTGCCAGCACCCCTCTAGCGGGAGTCAGCGAGCAGTACTTC. The entire variable domain, with the rest obtained from reference TRBV2 and TRBJ2-7, is as follows: EPEVTQTPSHQVTQMGQEVILRCVPISNHLYFYWYRQILGQKVEFLVSFYNNEISEKSEIFDDQFSVERPDGSNFTLKIRSTKLEDSAMYFCASTPLAGVSEQYFGPGTRLTVT.

The chain has TRBV20-1 and TRBJ2-1; 7 bases line up with TRBD2. Germline V gives CDR1 DFQATT, CDR2 SNEGSKA (reference sequence). J was trimmed by 8 bases and V by 3 bases; bases with no gene match: 10. This CDR3 is built from 14 residues. Here the CDR3 reads CSASGLAEGYEQFF. CDR3 DNA: TGCAGTGCTAGTGGGCTAGCGGAAGGATATGAGCAGTTCTTC.

Regarding this clonotype: This clone may be a read error of a much larger clone one base away. The chain combines TRBV12-3 or TRBV12-4 with TRBJ2-7; the D call may be TRBD1 or TRBD2 (5 bases each). V was pared by 7 bases and J by 3 bases, with 7 bases between. The CDR3 has 11 amino acids. CDR3 in DNA: TGTGCCAGCATTGGGGGCTACGAGCAGTACTTC. Translated, it gives CASIGGYEQYF.

In its sample, this clonotype was seen many times. The chain employs TRBV2 and TRBJ2-3; 7 bases are a match to TRBD1. The V gene's germline CDR1 is SNHLY and CDR2 FYNNEI. V was clipped by 6 bases and J by 14 bases; unmatched bases: 5. The CDR3 is made up of 10 amino acids. CDR3 coding DNA: TGTGCCAGCAGAGGGGACAGCGGGTATTTT. Its translation: CASRGDSGYF.

This clonotype was seen repeatedly, ten times or more. This chain links TRBV6-1 with TRBJ2-1; TRBD2 matches 10 bases. Gene TRBJ2-5 matches the end of the DNA better, so the J call may be wrong. The CDR3 covers 16 residues. CDR1 and CDR2 (germline): MNHNS, SASEGT. The CDR3 coding sequence is TGTGCCAGCAGACCTCCGGGACTAGCGTTCCAAGAGACCCAGTACTTC. This sequence encodes CASRPPGLAFQETQYF.

This clonotype was found many times. J is TRBJ1-1 and V is TRBV27; D gene uncertain. Germline V gene lookup returns CDR1 MNHEY and CDR2 SMNVEV (reference sequence). This CDR3 region has 13 residues. V was cut by 2 bases and J by 3 bases, with 7 bases left in between. The CDR3 protein is CASSLMAHTEAFF. In DNA, the CDR3 is TGTGCCAGCAGTTTAATGGCCCACACTGAAGCTTTCTTT.

At least ten counts were recorded for this clonotype. The CDR3 nucleotides are TGCAGTGCTACGGGACTCGGCTACGAGCAGTACTTC. Encoded protein: CSATGLGYEQYF. The chain is built from TRBV20-1 and TRBJ2-7; D is possibly TRBD2 (6 bases). This CDR3 contains 12 residues. Germline V lookup: CDR1 DFQATT, CDR2 SNEGSKA (reference sequence). V shed 4 bases and J shed 3 bases, with 10 bases lying between them.

V and J are TRBV2 and TRBJ2-7; D possibly corresponds to TRBD1 (5 bases). V was trimmed by 3 bases and J by 0 bases, leaving 9 bases between them. The germline V gene encodes CDR1 SNHLY and CDR2 FYNNEI. This CDR3 is 14 amino acids long. The CDR3 region is CASSDDSLSYEQYF. The CDR3 coding sequence is TGTGCCAGCAGTGACGACAGTCTCTCCTACGAGCAGTACTTC.

This clonotype was counted many times. The genes are TRBV28 and TRBJ1-1, with 9 bases matching TRBD1. The trim removed 6 bases at V and 6 bases at J, leaving 11 bases unmatched. Germline V lookup: CDR1 MDHEN, CDR2 SYDVKM. The CDR3 spans 15 residues. The CDR3 nucleotides read TGTGCCAGCAGCTCGGCGGGACAGGGAGGCCCTGAAGCTTTCTTT. It yields the protein CASSSAGQGGPEAFF. Based on the CDR3 plus reference TRBV28 and TRBJ1-1, the full variable domain is DVKVTQSSRYLVKRTGEKVFLECVQDMDHENMFWYRQDPGLGLRLIYFSYDVKMKEKGDIPEGYSVSREKKERFSLILESASTNQTSMYLCASSSAGQGGPEAFFGQGTRLTVV.

This clonotype occurred many times. The chain is built from TRBV13 and TRBJ2-5, with 8 bases identical to TRBD2. This CDR3 region has 14 residues. From germline, CDR1 is PRHDT and CDR2 FYEKMQ (reference sequence). Germline trimming cut 3 bases from V and 5 bases from J; bases unmatched to any gene: 5. This CDR3 is CASSFAGRVETQYF. The DNA of the CDR3 is TGTGCCAGCAGCTTCGCCGGGAGGGTGGAGACCCAGTACTTC.

Many counts were recorded for this clonotype. This sequence joins TRBV27 and TRBJ2-1, with 9 bases lining up with TRBD2. The CDR3 covers 18 residues. J gave up 0 bases and V 7 bases, and 13 bases lay outside the gene matches. CDR1 and CDR2 (germline): MNHEY, SMNVEV (reference sequence). The CDR3 DNA reads TGTGCCAGCACCCCTATGGGACTAGCTGCTCACTCCTACAATGAGCAGTTCTTC. This translates into CASTPMGLAAHSYNEQFF.

This clonotype appeared many times. The V call is TRBV11-3, the J call TRBJ2-1; 9 bases are shared with TRBD1. Germline loops: CDR1 SGHNT, CDR2 YENEEA. This CDR3 is 13 amino acids long. V was pared by 5 bases and J by 15 bases, with 11 bases of the junction left unmatched. DNA for the CDR3: TGTGCCAGCAGCCCGGGAACCGGGACAGGGCCGTTCTTC. Encoded protein: CASSPGTGTGPFF.

This clonotype has more than one count but fewer than ten. V gene TRBV27 combines with J gene TRBJ1-2, with a possible D match to TRBD1 (6 bases). Trimming took off 6 bases at V and 5 bases at J, with 19 bases between the two ends. The germline V gene has CDR1 MNHEY and CDR2 SMNVEV (reference sequence). This CDR3 contains 15 residues. In nucleotides, the CDR3 is TGTGCCAGCAGCTTAAGGGACACGGGGGTGTATGGCTACACCTTC. Its translation is CASSLRDTGVYGYTF.

This clonotype occurred once. The rearrangement uses TRBV15 and TRBJ2-3; 7 bases fit TRBD2. The J call may be incorrect, as the DNA end agrees better with TRBJ2-7. The length of the CDR3 is 12 residues. Germline lookup yields CDR1 LNHNV and CDR2 YYDKDF (reference sequence). CDR3: CAEGGSPGEQYF. For the CDR3, the DNA is TGTGCCGAGGGCGGGAGTCCGGGCGAGCAGTACTTC.

In regard to this clonotype: This sequence may be a read error, since a much larger clone differs from it by one base. V gene TRBV11-2 combines with J gene TRBJ1-1; no clear D gene. The CDR3 runs to 13 residues. V shed 7 bases and J shed 7 bases, with 16 bases lying between them. CDR1 is SGHAT, CDR2 FQNNGV, per germline. The CDR3 DNA follows: TGTGCCAGCAACTCCCCAAATCTCCTTGAAGCTTTCTTT. The encoded protein is CASNSPNLLEAFF.

Points on this clonotype: One base separates it from a far larger clone, so it is likely a read error. Written as DNA, the CDR3 is TGTGCCAGCAGCTCGCCGGGACGGAGCTCCTACGAGCAGTTCTTC. It is translated as CASSSPGRSSYEQFF. V and J are TRBV28 and TRBJ2-1; D is tentatively TRBD1 or TRBD2 (5 bases each). The germline V and J ends were trimmed by 6 bases and 10 bases, with 22 bases remaining between them. Germline V CDR1 and CDR2: MDHEN, SYDVKM. CDR3 size: 15 residues.

This clonotype was counted at least ten times. The rearrangement joins TRBV30 to TRBJ2-7; D is unresolved. Between the trimmed V and J ends, which lost 2 bases and 2 bases, there was a span of 16 bases. CDR1 and CDR2 (germline): GTSNPN, SVGIG (reference sequence). This CDR3 has 15 residues. CDR3 region: CAWSTPDGYPYEQYF. CDR3 nucleotides: TGTGCCTGGAGTACCCCCGACGGGTACCCCTACGAGCAGTACTTC.

This clonotype has ten or more counts. The genes are TRBV7-8 and TRBJ1-1, with 8 nucleotides matching TRBD1. The CDR3 has 15 amino acids. Germline V gene sequence: CDR1 SGHVS, CDR2 FQNEAQ. The J segment lost 4 bases and the V segment lost 6 bases, leaving 10 bases of the junction unmatched. The CDR3 region is CASRRTGGRATEAFF. The CDR3 DNA is TGTGCCAGCAGACGTACAGGGGGAAGGGCCACTGAAGCTTTCTTT.